At least ten counts were recorded for the clone carrying this T cell receptor (beta chain). Its antigen is currently unknown. The data are from a study of T cells in Graves' hyperthyroidism and ophthalmopathy. Overall study context: Peripheral blood collection took place at initial diagnosis, before any treatment. Whole-study results and caveats: Most clonotypes expanded in the thyroid (above 0.001) were also present in blood.

Patients were excluded for uncontrolled infection, other autoimmune disease, pregnancy or lactation. PBMCs came from around 9.7 ml fresh peripheral blood. Germline CDR1 and CDR2: SEHNR and FQNEAQ (reference sequence). The CDR3 has 13 amino acids. Deletions cut 6 bases from V and 6 bases from J, with 14 bases between. TCR beta CDR3 regions were amplified from RNA. HTBI primers drove first-round RT-PCR of the TCR CDR3. Via MiXCR, TCRdb re-called the multiplex PCR reads, giving one row per CDR3 protein. Of approximately 430,000 distinct CDR3 sequences in the sample, roughly 14% are singletons; the top ten hold around 14%.

The V gene is TRBV7-9, the J gene TRBJ1-1; D gene uncertain. This TCR derives from a man aged 18 to 35 with Graves' ophthalmopathy. Sequencing input: blood. CDR3: CASRPDITPEAFF. In DNA form, the CDR3 reads TGTGCCAGCAGGCCCGACATAACCCCTGAAGCTTTCTTT.